This TCR beta chain was sequenced in a study of blood T cell repertoires in COVID-19. Study details: Nucleic acid was either cDNA or gDNA, and it came from T cells, B-cell-depleted T cells, or PBMCs.

Authors' analysis steps: Nucleated cell counts were estimated from reference gene primer amplification. The method was immunoSEQ multiplex PCR; TCRdb's version includes in-frame clones alone and lacks a portion of them. The DNA was the basis for D and trimming; V, J and clone size are from that table. The sample yields roughly 280,000 clones, 70% to 90% seen once. Seattle researchers signed up patients amid active infection and tracked them longitudinally. The ends were cut back, 5 bases at V and 5 bases at J, with 18 bases in the middle. The CDR3 length is 15 residues. Germline CDR1 SGHAT, CDR2 FQNNGV.

This chain uses TRBV11-2 with TRBJ2-5, with a possible D match to TRBD2 (6 bases). Input material: peripheral blood. The clonotype was recovered from a woman aged 55-70 years with COVID-19, enrolled during active disease. As DNA, the CDR3 is TGTGCCAGCAGCCGCATGGGGGGACCCGGGGAGACCCAGTACTTC. This translates into CASSRMGGPGETQYF. Combining the CDR3 with reference TRBV11-2 and TRBJ2-5 gives the whole variable domain EAGVAQSPRYKIIEKRQSVAFWCNPISGHATLYWYQQILGQGPKLLIQFQNNGVVDDSQLPKDRFSAERLKGVDSTLKIQPAKLEDSAVYLCASSRMGGPGETQYFGPGTRLLVL.